The rows below give T cell receptor beta chains drawn from one sample of a study of blood T cell repertoires in COVID-19. TCRdb's copy holds only in-frame clones and misses some; the assay was immunoSEQ multiplex PCR. In the table there are over 250,000 clones, around nine tenths of which are singletons. The sample was PBMCs or T cells enriched from blood (not recorded which). The receptors here all came from a man between 60 and 70 years old who had recovered from COVID-19. Each CDR3 is given with its conserved first and last residue. The D gene is left open where the match is weak. For some rows the clone size is stated as once, few or many, or as a class when expanded; others skip it.

j_call | v_call | clone_size | d_call | cdr3_aa | cdr3_nt
TRBJ2-5 | TRBV15 | NA | NA | CATSREYGVQETQYF | TGTGCCACCAGCAGAGAATACGGGGTACAAGAGACCCAGTACTTC
TRBJ1-2 | TRBV5-1 | NA | NA | CASSSRQMSYGYTF | TGCGCCAGCAGCTCCAGACAGATGAGCTATGGCTACACCTTC
TRBJ1-2 | TRBV5-8 | many | NA | CASSFPPGQERGYGYTF | TGTGCCAGCAGCTTCCCCCCGGGACAAGAAAGGGGCTATGGCTACACCTTC
TRBJ2-6 | TRBV18 | NA | NA | CASSPPGGAGANVLTF | TGTGCCAGCTCACCACCGGGGGGAGCCGGGGCCAACGTCCTGACTTTC
TRBJ1-3 | TRBV19 | few | TRBD1 | CASSITGTAFSGNTIYF | TGTGCCAGTAGTATTACTGGGACAGCATTCTCTGGAAACACCATATATTTT
TRBJ2-7 | TRBV5-5 | NA | TRBD2 | CASSPGTSPTYEQYF | TGTGCCAGCAGTCCCGGGACTAGCCCAACCTACGAGCAGTACTTC
TRBJ2-1 | TRBV5-8 | NA | NA | CASPNPPHGTGNNEQFF | TGTGCCAGCCCTAATCCCCCCCACGGGACTGGTAACAATGAGCAGTTCTTC
TRBJ2-2 | TRBV29-1 | NA | NA | CSVFWNTGELFF | TGCAGCGTTTTCTGGAACACCGGGGAGCTGTTTTTT
TRBJ2-1 | TRBV9 | once | TRBD2 | CASSVDGGEYNEQFF | TGTGCCAGCAGCGTAGACGGGGGGGAATACAATGAGCAGTTCTTC
TRBJ1-2 | TRBV29-1 | NA | NA | CSVGREDGYTF | TGCAGCGTTGGTCGGGAGGATGGCTACACCTTC
TRBJ1-6 | TRBV6-5 | NA | TRBD1 | CAGGTGGSPLHF | TGTGCCGGGGGGACAGGGGGCTCACCCCTCCACTTT
TRBJ1-2 | TRBV12-5 | NA | TRBD1 | CASVQKGGSLIYGYTF | TGTGCTAGTGTCCAAAAAGGGGGCAGCTTAATCTATGGCTACACCTTC
TRBJ2-2 | TRBV10-3 | NA | NA | CAIEGNTGELFF | TGTGCCATCGAGGGTAACACCGGGGAGCTGTTTTTT
TRBJ2-1 | TRBV2 | NA | TRBD2 | CASSKLAGVGHEQFF | TGTGCCAGCAGCAAACTAGCGGGAGTAGGCCATGAGCAGTTCTTC
TRBJ2-2 | TRBV30 | NA | NA | CAWQNTGELFF | TGTGCCTGGCAGAACACCGGGGAGCTGTTTTTT
TRBJ1-2 | TRBV7-9 | few | TRBD1 | CASSLAGGSGYTF | TGTGCCAGCAGCTTAGCAGGGGGCAGTGGCTACACCTTC
TRBJ1-5 | TRBV6-1 | NA | TRBD1 | CASSDRTGATAWGPQHF | TGTGCCAGCAGTGATCGGACAGGGGCGACTGCTTGGGGGCCCCAGCATTTT
TRBJ1-2 | TRBV28 | NA | TRBD1 | CASRTRDRGVGGYTF | TGTGCCAGCAGAACAAGGGACAGGGGGGTAGGTGGCTACACCTTC
TRBJ2-7 | TRBV6-2/TRBV6-3 | NA | TRBD1 | CASSKTRTGYYEQYF | TGTGCCAGCAGCAAAACTCGGACAGGGTACTACGAGCAGTACTTC
TRBJ2-1 | TRBV12-3/TRBV12-4 | NA | NA | CASSGTINEQFF | TGTGCCAGCTCCGGTACGATCAATGAGCAGTTCTTC
TRBJ2-7 | TRBV25-1 | NA | TRBD1 | CASRDRGTYEQYF | TGTGCCAGCAGGGACAGGGGAACCTACGAGCAGTACTTC
TRBJ1-3 | TRBV30 | NA | NA | CAWSVQNGNTIYF | TGTGCCTGGAGTGTACAGAATGGAAACACCATATATTTT
TRBJ2-7 | TRBV12-3/TRBV12-4 | few | TRBD1 | CASSLGTGYEQYF | TGTGCCAGCAGTCTGGGGACAGGCTACGAGCAGTACTTC
TRBJ1-5 | TRBV10-3 | NA | TRBD1 | CAIRAEGAFNQPQHF | TGTGCCATCAGGGCGGAGGGGGCTTTCAATCAGCCCCAGCATTTT
TRBJ1-5 | TRBV12-3/TRBV12-4 | NA | TRBD1 | CASSPTGTQPQHF | TGTGCCAGCAGCCCGACAGGGACTCAGCCCCAGCATTTT
TRBJ1-2 | TRBV20-1 | NA | TRBD1 | CSASQGVSTKGYTF | TGCAGTGCTAGTCAGGGGGTATCTACTAAGGGCTACACCTTC
TRBJ1-5 | TRBV19 | NA | NA | CASSIGGGGKNQPQHF | TGTGCCAGTAGTATAGGGGGAGGGGGGAAGAATCAGCCCCAGCATTTT
TRBJ2-7 | TRBV4-3 | NA | NA | CASSQVLGGSSYEQYF | TGCGCCAGCAGCCAAGTCTTAGGAGGGTCCTCCTACGAGCAGTACTTC
TRBJ1-2 | TRBV3-1/TRBV3-2 | NA | NA | CASSQVSNYGYTF | TGTGCCAGCAGCCAAGTCTCCAACTATGGCTACACCTTC
TRBJ1-2 | TRBV12-3/TRBV12-4 | once | NA | CASSRTGNYGYTF | TGTGCCAGCAGTCGTACAGGGAACTATGGCTACACCTTC
TRBJ1-6 | TRBV5-8 | once | NA | CASSPRTAYNSPLHF | TGTGCCAGCAGCCCCCGGACAGCGTATAATTCACCCCTCCACTTT
TRBJ2-7 | TRBV19 | NA | TRBD1 | CASKANPGQDYEQYF | TGTGCCAGTAAAGCTAACCCGGGACAGGACTACGAGCAGTACTTC
TRBJ2-3 | TRBV7-2 | NA | TRBD2 | CASNPRAGSTDTQYF | TGTGCCAGCAACCCGAGAGCGGGGAGCACAGATACGCAGTATTTT
TRBJ1-6 | TRBV5-5 | NA | NA | CASRPIHGGNSPLHF | TGTGCCAGCAGACCGATACATGGGGGGAATTCACCCCTCCACTTT
TRBJ2-1 | TRBV9 | NA | TRBD2 | CASSVDPSGTNEQFF | TGTGCCAGCAGCGTAGACCCTAGCGGGACAAATGAGCAGTTCTTC
TRBJ1-5 | TRBV19 | NA | TRBD1 | CASSGTGGNQPQHF | TGTGCCAGTAGTGGTACAGGGGGGAATCAGCCCCAGCATTTT
TRBJ1-2 | TRBV2 | once | NA | CASTIWSVEGYTF | TGTGCCAGCACAATATGGTCCGTGGAGGGCTACACCTTC
TRBJ2-7 | TRBV5-4 | NA | NA | CASSLSLDNTYEQYF | TGTGCCAGCAGCTTGTCGCTCGACAATACCTACGAGCAGTACTTC